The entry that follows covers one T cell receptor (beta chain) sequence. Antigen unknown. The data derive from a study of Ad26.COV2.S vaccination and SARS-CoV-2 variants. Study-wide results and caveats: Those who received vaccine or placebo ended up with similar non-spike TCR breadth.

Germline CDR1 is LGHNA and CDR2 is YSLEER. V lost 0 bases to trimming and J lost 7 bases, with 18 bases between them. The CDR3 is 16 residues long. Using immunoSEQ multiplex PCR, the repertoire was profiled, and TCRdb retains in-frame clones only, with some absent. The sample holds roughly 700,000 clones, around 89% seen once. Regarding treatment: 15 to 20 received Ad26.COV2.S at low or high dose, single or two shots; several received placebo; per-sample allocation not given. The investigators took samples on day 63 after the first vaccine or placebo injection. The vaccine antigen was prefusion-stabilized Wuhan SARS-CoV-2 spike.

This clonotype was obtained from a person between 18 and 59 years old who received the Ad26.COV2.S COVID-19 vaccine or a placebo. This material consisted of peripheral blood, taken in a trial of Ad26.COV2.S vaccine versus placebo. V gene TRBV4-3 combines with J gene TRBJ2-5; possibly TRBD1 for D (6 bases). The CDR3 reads CASSQDYGQRSWTQYF. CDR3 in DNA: TGCGCCAGCAGCCAAGACTACGGACAGCGGTCTTGGACCCAGTACTTC.